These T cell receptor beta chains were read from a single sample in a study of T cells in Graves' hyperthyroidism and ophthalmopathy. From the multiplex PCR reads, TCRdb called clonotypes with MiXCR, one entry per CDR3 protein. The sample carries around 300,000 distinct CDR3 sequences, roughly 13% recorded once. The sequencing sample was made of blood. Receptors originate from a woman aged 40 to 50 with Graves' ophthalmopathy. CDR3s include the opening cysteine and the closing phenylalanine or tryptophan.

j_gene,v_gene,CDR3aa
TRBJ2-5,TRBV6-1,CASMGLALETQYF
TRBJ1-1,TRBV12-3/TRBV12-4,CASSLVRETDRGNAEAFF
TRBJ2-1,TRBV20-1,CSASHSSGIRNEQFF
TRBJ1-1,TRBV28,CASSLVDSEAFF
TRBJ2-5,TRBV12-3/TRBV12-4,CASSPRTGLLRRETQYF
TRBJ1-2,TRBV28,CASSLAGTGYTF
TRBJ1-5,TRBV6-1,CASRIRAYSNQPQHF
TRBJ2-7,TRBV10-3,CAISDPLAGGDEQYF
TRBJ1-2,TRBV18,CASSPENRYYGYTF
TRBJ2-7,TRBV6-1,CASSEAVWGTSGRNYEQYF
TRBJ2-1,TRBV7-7,CASSSGQGDEQFF
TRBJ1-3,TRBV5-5,CASSPLWGREAGNTIYF
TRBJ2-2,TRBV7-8,CASSLAGTGLAGDTGELFF
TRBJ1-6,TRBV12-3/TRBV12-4,CASSLRDRHSPLHF
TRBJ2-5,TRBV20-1,CSGRGAESAQYF
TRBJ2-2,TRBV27,CASSFRDPRVAAGGELFF
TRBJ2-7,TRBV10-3,CAISESGSLNGQYF